This T cell receptor beta chain was documented in a study of monozygotic twins with inflammatory bowel disease. Overall study results and limits: Support was absent for any single strong signal or clonotype linked to IBD. IBD patients displayed reduced TCRbeta diversity (inverse Simpson) when set against healthy co-twins.

Notes on this clonotype: The antigen remains unidentified.

In eight separate reactions per sample, cDNA was generated. Nested amplification of TCRalpha and TCRbeta cDNA involved two PCRs of around 15 and 9 cycles. TCRdb reprocessed the 5' RACE reads, keeping one entry per CDR3 protein, no DNA. The data show over 350,000 distinct CDR3 sequences, and the top ten clones hold about 2.5%. Germline CDR1 is SGHNT and CDR2 is YENEEA. This CDR3 has 15 amino acids. Sequenced input: blood. This sequence joins TRBV11-3 and TRBJ2-2. The TCR sequence derives from a human donor with ulcerative colitis or Crohn's disease, or a healthy co-twin of an affected twin (not recorded which). CDR3 residues: CASSSTPTNTGELFF.